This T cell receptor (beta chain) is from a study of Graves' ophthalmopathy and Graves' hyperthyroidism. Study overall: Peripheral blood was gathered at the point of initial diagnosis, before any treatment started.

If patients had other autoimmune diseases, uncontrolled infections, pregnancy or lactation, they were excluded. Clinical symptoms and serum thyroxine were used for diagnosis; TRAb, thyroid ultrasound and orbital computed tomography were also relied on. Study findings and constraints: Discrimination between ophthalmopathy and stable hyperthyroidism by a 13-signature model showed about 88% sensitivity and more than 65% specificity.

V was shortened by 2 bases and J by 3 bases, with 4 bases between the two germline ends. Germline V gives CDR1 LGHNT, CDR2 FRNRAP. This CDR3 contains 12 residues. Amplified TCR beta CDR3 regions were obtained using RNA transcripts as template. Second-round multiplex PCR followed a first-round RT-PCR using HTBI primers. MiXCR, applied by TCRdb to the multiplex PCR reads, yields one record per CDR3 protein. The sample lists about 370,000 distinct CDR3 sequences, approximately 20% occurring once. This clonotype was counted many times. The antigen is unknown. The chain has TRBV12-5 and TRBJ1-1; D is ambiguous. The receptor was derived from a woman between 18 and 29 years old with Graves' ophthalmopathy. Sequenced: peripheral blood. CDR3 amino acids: CASGLPHTEAFF. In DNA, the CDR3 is TGTGCTAGTGGTTTGCCCCACACTGAAGCTTTCTTT.